These 21 T cell receptor beta chains share one sample of origin, sequenced in a study of T cells after yellow fever vaccination (dated by TCRdb to the late 2010s). The library was obtained by 5' RACE. Sequencing instrument: Illumina NovaSeq 6000. TCRdb applied fastp at Q25 and MiXCR to the public reads, then kept only in-frame beta chains. Merged by CDR3 protein, the rows form single entries marked with the most common genes and DNA. Across this sample there are about 340,000 distinct CDR3 sequences, with 4% seen only once. The ten largest clonotypes hold 20% to 25% of the sample. Explained via the paper, the treatment or condition label denotes: live attenuated yellow fever vaccine strain. This specimen was PBMCs, taken 5 days after the yellow fever booster vaccination. The receptor source for this set is a man aged 18 to 30 who received the YFV17D yellow fever vaccine.

A few counts support this clonotype. This rearrangement joins TRBV19 to TRBJ1-1; 10 positions agree with TRBD1. Trimming cost V 4 bases and J 4 bases; bases outside gene matches: 9. The CDR3 runs to 16 residues. Germline V lookup: CDR1 LNHDA, CDR2 SQIVND (reference sequence). CDR3 sequence (DNA): TGTGCCAGTAGTACCCCACCGACAGGGGGCCGCACTGAAGCTTTCTTT. This encodes CASSTPPTGGRTEAFF.

This clonotype was detected many times. The V gene is TRBV2, the J gene TRBJ1-2, with D unclear. The CDR3 runs to 12 residues. Germline loops: CDR1 SNHLY, CDR2 FYNNEI. V lost 6 bases to trimming and J lost 1 base, with 6 bases between them. The CDR3 loop is CASRPDNYGYTF. Here the CDR3 DNA reads TGTGCCAGCAGGCCAGATAACTATGGCTACACCTTC.

This clonotype was detected a few times. The chain combines TRBV4-3 with TRBJ1-2; D call uncertain. The germline V and J ends were trimmed by 3 bases and 4 bases, with 15 bases remaining between them. This CDR3 has 15 residues. The germline CDR1 and CDR2 sequences are LGHNA and YSLEER. The CDR3 DNA reads as TGCGCCAGCAGCCAGGAGGGTGGGCCTGGCTATGGCTACACCTTC. This sequence encodes CASSQEGGPGYGYTF.

The rearrangement joins TRBV9 to TRBJ2-1, with TRBD2 matching 9 bases. The CDR3 covers 17 residues. V dropped 3 bases and J dropped 7; count of bases not matched to a gene: 14. Germline V gene data show CDR1 as SGDLS and CDR2 as YYNGEE. The CDR3 coding sequence is TGTGCCAGCAGCGCTCTGGCCTCAGCGGGGGGTTCGAATGAGCAGTTCTTC. This gives the protein CASSALASAGGSNEQFF.

The sample holds many counts of this clonotype. The chain couples TRBV6-5 to TRBJ1-3; perhaps TRBD1 as D (6 bases). Germline assignment: CDR1 MNHEY and CDR2 SVGAGI. This CDR3 has 14 amino acids. V lost 6 bases to trimming and J lost 1 base, with 10 bases between them. In nucleotides, the CDR3 is TGTGCCAGCAGCTACACAGGGTCTGGAAACACCATATATTTT. Protein sequence: CASSYTGSGNTIYF.

This clonotype came up a few times. The chain employs TRBV4-3 and TRBJ1-5; D may be TRBD1 (6 bases). V lost 6 bases to trimming and J lost 5 bases, with 17 bases between them. This CDR3 region has 15 residues. The germline CDR1 and CDR2 sequences are LGHNA and YSLEER. CDR3 sequence reads: CASSKTRDTDQPQHF. Written as DNA, the CDR3 is TGCGCCAGCAGTAAAACCCGGGACACAGATCAGCCCCAGCATTTT.

This clonotype has ten or more counts. The chain carries TRBV5-1 and TRBJ2-2; 13 bases are shared with TRBD2. CDR3 length equals 16 residues. The germline V gene encodes CDR1 SGHRS and CDR2 YFSETQ. Trimming at V came to 1 base and at J to 6 bases, leaving 3 bases not matched to a gene. The CDR3 region has the DNA TGCGCCAGCAGCTTGACTAGCGGGGGGGCCGCCGGGGAGCTGTTTTTT. Translation: CASSLTSGGAAGELFF.

There are a few counts of this clonotype. The gene calls are TRBV5-6 and TRBJ2-5; TRBD2 is a possible D gene (5 bases). Germline V gives CDR1 SGHDT, CDR2 YYEEEE. Trimming shortened V by 0 bases and J by 4 bases, and 13 bases separated the two germline ends. The CDR3 sequence is 15 residues long. CDR3: CASSLVRRTSETQYF. In DNA, the CDR3 is TGTGCCAGCAGCTTGGTAAGAAGGACTTCAGAGACCCAGTACTTC.

The chain couples TRBV9 to TRBJ1-2; D might be TRBD1 (5 bases). Germline V CDR1 and CDR2: SGDLS, YYNGEE. Trimming left V 3 bases short and J 8 bases short, with 14 bases between. The CDR3 is made up of 13 amino acids. CDR3 sequence: CASSEAGNWGYTF. The CDR3 region has the DNA TGTGCCAGCAGCGAGGCAGGGAATTGGGGCTACACCTTC.

This clonotype was seen a few times. The V gene is TRBV20-1, the J gene TRBJ1-5; 9 nucleotides agree with TRBD1. Germline loops: CDR1 DFQATT, CDR2 SNEGSKA (reference sequence). CDR3 length equals 13 residues. CDR3 sequence reads: CTPQGARNQPQHF. The CDR3 DNA reads as TGCACCCCACAGGGGGCTCGCAATCAGCCCCAGCATTTT.

The J gene is TRBJ2-2, the V gene TRBV9, with 10 bases lining up with TRBD1. With V trimmed by 2 bases and J by 4 bases, 8 bases remained unmatched. Germline lookup yields CDR1 SGDLS and CDR2 YYNGEE. This CDR3 is built from 17 residues. The CDR3 DNA follows: TGTGCCAGCAGCGTTAACCGGGACAGGGGAACCACCGGGGAGCTGTTTTTT. The encoded protein is CASSVNRDRGTTGELFF.

The rearrangement joins TRBV30 to TRBJ1-2; 8 bases are shared with TRBD1. Germline lookup yields CDR1 GTSNPN and CDR2 SVGIG (reference sequence). Unmatched junction bases numbered 9, after V lost 4 bases and J lost 5 bases. The CDR3 is 14 residues long. The CDR3, as DNA: TGTGCCTGGATTGGCGACAGGGGTAAATATGGCTACACCTTC. It is translated as CAWIGDRGKYGYTF.

The CDR3 spells CASSINTGSDSGANVLTF. The CDR3 coding sequence is TGTGCCAGTAGTATAAACACAGGGTCCGACTCTGGGGCCAACGTCCTGACTTTC. The chain joins TRBV19 to TRBJ2-6, with D possibly being TRBD1 (6 bases). V lost 2 bases, J lost 0 bases, and 14 bases lay in between. CDR1 and CDR2 from the germline V gene are LNHDA and SQIVND (reference sequence). The CDR3 has 18 amino acids.

This clonotype was recorded at least ten times. The chain is built from TRBV7-2 and TRBJ1-1, with TRBD1 identical over 9 bases. There are 14 residues in the CDR3. Trimming removed 6 bases from V and 5 bases from J; junction bases left unmatched: 7. Germline V gene lookup returns CDR1 SGHTA and CDR2 FQGNSA. CDR3 in amino acids: CASSQQGASTEAFF. CDR3 bases: TGTGCCAGCAGTCAACAGGGGGCTTCTACTGAAGCTTTCTTT.

The chain recombines TRBV11-3 with TRBJ1-1, with a weak D call TRBD1 (5 bases). CDR3 size: 13 residues. Trimming took off 1 base at V and 5 bases at J, with 8 bases between the two ends. Germline V CDR1 and CDR2: SGHNT, YENEEA. In nucleotides, the CDR3 is TGTGCCAGCAGCTTAGCCCGACAGACTGAAGCTTTCTTT. This gives the protein CASSLARQTEAFF.

This clonotype turned up a few times. The chain employs TRBV18 and TRBJ2-2; no clear D. The CDR3 contains 15 residues. CDR1 is KGHSH and CDR2 is LQKENI in the germline V gene. V was cut by 3 bases and J by 8 bases, with 16 bases left in between. CDR3 nucleotide sequence: TGTGCCAGCTCACCCCAGGACCCGACATCAGGGGAGCTGTTTTTT. Amino acids: CASSPQDPTSGELFF.

The chain carries TRBV6-5 and TRBJ2-1; 13 bases match TRBD2. Germline CDR1 is MNHEY and CDR2 is SVGAGI. The V and J ends lost 7 bases and 5 bases, in that order; junction bases with no gene match: 5. The CDR3 covers 15 residues. The CDR3 loop is CASNQLAGGNNEQFF. CDR3 coding DNA: TGTGCCAGCAACCAACTAGCGGGGGGGAACAATGAGCAGTTCTTC.

This clonotype has at least ten counts. V gene TRBV4-3 combines with J gene TRBJ2-7; D ambiguous. CDR1 and CDR2 from the germline V gene are LGHNA and YSLEER. The V and J ends lost 0 bases and 0 bases respectively, with 9 bases between them. The CDR3 is 15 residues long. In nucleotides, the CDR3 is TGCGCCAGCAGCCAAGATCGCGGTAGCTCCTACGAGCAGTACTTC. Residues: CASSQDRGSSYEQYF.

This clonotype was counted a few times. The DNA of the CDR3 is TGTGCCAGCAGCCTCACTAGCGGGGTGGGCACAGATACGCAGTATTTT. Translating it yields CASSLTSGVGTDTQYF. J is TRBJ2-3 and V is TRBV7-2; 10 nucleotides align to TRBD2. Germline-derived CDR1 and CDR2 are SGHTA and FQGNSA. V lost 5 bases and J lost 1; bases outside the gene matches: 6. The CDR3 extends over 16 amino acids. The whole variable domain, remainder taken from reference TRBV7-2 and TRBJ2-3, is GAGVSQSPSNKVTEKGKDVELRCDPISGHTALYWYRQSLGQGLEFLIYFQGNSAPDKSGLPSDRFSAERTGGSVSTLTIQRTQQEDSAVYLCASSLTSGVGTDTQYFGPGTRLTVL.

In this sample, this clonotype turned up many times. This chain connects TRBV20-1 to TRBJ2-1; 11 bases align to TRBD2. Germline loops: CDR1 DFQATT, CDR2 SNEGSKA (reference sequence). J lost 10 bases, V lost 5 bases, and 10 bases had no gene match. The CDR3 length is 14 residues. The CDR3 nucleotides are TGCAGTGCTCGGCTAGCGGGGGGCCCTGGGGAGCAGTTCTTC. It is translated as CSARLAGGPGEQFF.

This clonotype was counted only a few times. CDR3 sequence reads: CASSLRPLNSPLHF. The CDR3 DNA reads as TGTGCCAGCAGTTTACGCCCATTAAATTCACCCCTCCACTTT. V gene TRBV12-3 or TRBV12-4 combines with J gene TRBJ1-6; D remains unclear. This CDR3 comprises 14 residues. Trimming cost V 2 bases and J 7 bases, with 9 bases left between them.